These T cell receptor beta chains were read from a single sample in a study of T cell changes during pregnancy in multiple sclerosis. TCRdb's table, derived via immunoSEQ multiplex PCR, lists solely in-frame clones and lacks some. The sample contains about 97,000 clones, 91% of which appear only once. Sequencing used peripheral blood, obtained in the second trimester of pregnancy. Receptors originate from a female donor with multiple sclerosis, enrolled in a pregnancy study. Each CDR3 is given with its conserved first and last residue. A D gene is named only where the DNA matches it firmly. A row's size may be missing; if present it is once, few, many or a size class.

d_call	clone_size	v_call	j_call	cdr3_nt	cdr3_aa
TRBD2	.	TRBV18	TRBJ2-1	TGTGCCAGCTCACCAAAGGTAGCGGGAGTGGCTGCCAATGAGCAGTTCTTC	CASSPKVAGVAANEQFF
TRBD2	.	TRBV13	TRBJ2-1	TGTGCCAGCAGCTTAAGGGTCAGCGGGAGGCAGTACAATGAGCAGTTCTTC	CASSLRVSGRQYNEQFF
.	once	TRBV7-9	TRBJ1-4	TGTGCCAGCAGCTTGCAGTCCCCCTTTGGTGAAAAACTGTTTTTT	CASSLQSPFGEKLFF
TRBD2	.	TRBV9	TRBJ2-1	TGTGCCAGCAGCGTAGGGCCCCGACTAGCGGGAGGGTTCAATGAGCAGTTCTTC	CASSVGPRLAGGFNEQFF
TRBD2	.	TRBV10-3	TRBJ2-7	TGTGCCACTTTAGGACTAGCGGGAGGGGAGGTTTCCTACGAGCAGTACTTC	CATLGLAGGEVSYEQYF
TRBD1	.	TRBV12-5	TRBJ1-1	TGTGCTAGTGGTTTGGGACAGGGGATGAACACTGAAGCTTTCTTT	CASGLGQGMNTEAFF
.	.	TRBV6-1	TRBJ1-5	TGTGCCAGCATTCCGCGGCCCAATCAGCCCCAGCATTTT	CASIPRPNQPQHF
.	.	TRBV6-5	TRBJ2-1	TGTGCCAGCAGACCAACTAGGGCGGGTGAGCAGTTCTTC	CASRPTRAGEQFF
TRBD2	.	TRBV9	TRBJ2-5	TGTGCCAGCAGCGTAAGAGCTAGCGGATCCCAAGAGACCCAGTACTTC	CASSVRASGSQETQYF
TRBD2	.	TRBV5-1	TRBJ2-1	TGCGCCAGCAGCTCCGGGACGGGACTAGTTTTCAATGAGCAGTTCTTC	CASSSGTGLVFNEQFF
.	.	TRBV4-2	TRBJ2-7	TGTGCCAGCAGCCAAACGCATCGCCGGGGGAGACGCTCCTACGAGCAGTACTTC	CASSQTHRRGRRSYEQYF
TRBD2	.	TRBV7-8	TRBJ2-1	TGTGCCAGCAGCGCCGGGACTAGCGGGTACAATGAGCAGTTCTTC	CASSAGTSGYNEQFF
.	once	TRBV28	TRBJ1-1	TGTGCCAGCAGTATTTGGGTCATCTCGGGCACTGAAGCTTTCTTT	CASSIWVISGTEAFF
.	.	TRBV9	TRBJ2-1	TGTGCCAGCAGCGTAGGGTCCCGGGGTGGTGAGCAGTTCTTC	CASSVGSRGGEQFF
.	.	TRBV28	TRBJ2-4	TGTGCCAGCAGGGACCGGGGGGCGCCAATTCAGTACTTC	CASRDRGAPIQYF
TRBD2	.	TRBV2	TRBJ2-7	TGTGCCAGCAGTGAAACTCGACTAGCGGTCTACGAGCAGTACTTC	CASSETRLAVYEQYF
TRBD2	.	TRBV7-8	TRBJ2-1	TGTGCCAGCAGCTTAGGGCTAGCGGGAGTCTACAATGAGCAGTTCTTC	CASSLGLAGVYNEQFF
TRBD1	once	TRBV19	TRBJ1-4	TGTGCCAGCAGCAGGGGGCGAGGTGAAAAACTGTTTTTT	CASSRGRGEKLFF
.	.	TRBV30	TRBJ1-1	TGTGCCTGTACTCTACAGGGTTGGAACACTGAAGCTTTCTTT	CACTLQGWNTEAFF
TRBD1	.	TRBV19	TRBJ2-1	TGTGCCAGTAGTATAGTGACAGGGGGGAATGAGCAGTTCTTC	CASSIVTGGNEQFF
TRBD1	.	TRBV7-6	TRBJ2-7	TGTGCCAGCAGCTTAGCGACAGGGGCCCAGGGCTACGAGCAGTACTTC	CASSLATGAQGYEQYF
TRBD1	.	TRBV28	TRBJ2-5	TGTGCCAGCAGTTTCCAGGGGGCAGGGTGGGAGACCCAGTACTTC	CASSFQGAGWETQYF
.	.	TRBV7-3	TRBJ2-3	TGTGCCAGCAGCTCGCCGATAGCCGGAGTGGGCACAGATACGCAGTATTTT	CASSSPIAGVGTDTQYF
.	once	TRBV28	TRBJ1-5	TGTGCCAGCAGTCCCTATAGCAATCAGCCCCAGCATTTT	CASSPYSNQPQHF
.	.	TRBV2	TRBJ2-6	TGTGCCAGCAGTTCAACAGGATTCTCTGGGGCCAACGTCCTGACTTTC	CASSSTGFSGANVLTF